This T cell receptor beta chain was documented in a study of identical twins. Healthy Caucasians provided all donations. Template switching supplied a universal primer site; unique molecular identifiers were carried on the cDNA. Each CDR3 protein gets one entry after TCRdb re-called the 5' RACE reads with MiXCR. The table records about 690,000 distinct CDR3 sequences, approximately 6.1% of them present only once. The CDR3 loop spans 16 amino acids. Germline V lookup: CDR1 SQVTM, CDR2 ANQGSEA. Deletions cut 0 bases from V and 3 bases from J, with 15 bases between. Findings and caveats of the study: Twins shared beta out-of-frame sequences in excess, but this excess was weaker. Within cord blood, abundant beta clonotypes carried fewer insertions, but memory repertoires showed no such trend.

In this sample, this clonotype turned up many times. The antigen is undetermined. The material sequenced was naive T cells sorted from blood. The V call is TRBV29-1, the J call TRBJ2-4; D might be TRBD2 (6 bases). This TCR came from a young man in good health. CDR3 nucleotide sequence: TGCAGCGTTGAAGACGCCACCGGGACTGGCAAAAACATTCAGTACTTC. It is translated as CSVEDATGTGKNIQYF.